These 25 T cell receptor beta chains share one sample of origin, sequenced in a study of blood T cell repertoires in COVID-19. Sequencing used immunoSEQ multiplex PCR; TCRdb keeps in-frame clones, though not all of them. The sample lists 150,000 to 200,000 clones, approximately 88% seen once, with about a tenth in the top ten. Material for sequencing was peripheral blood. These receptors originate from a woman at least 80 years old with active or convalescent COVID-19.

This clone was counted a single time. This CDR3 is CATSDPSGTDTQYF. CDR3 sequence (DNA): TGTGCCACCAGTGATCCAAGCGGTACAGATACGCAGTATTTT. The chain carries TRBV24-1 and TRBJ2-3; possible D gene TRBD2, 5 bases. Germline CDR1 and CDR2: KGHDR and SFDVKD. The CDR3 has 14 amino acids. V lost 3 bases, J lost 3 bases, and 9 bases lay in between.

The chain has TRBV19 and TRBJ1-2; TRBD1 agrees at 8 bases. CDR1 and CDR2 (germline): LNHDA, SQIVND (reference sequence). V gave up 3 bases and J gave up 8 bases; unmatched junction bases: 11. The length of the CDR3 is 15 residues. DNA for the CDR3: TGTGCCAGTAGTATTTATCACGGGACAGGTTACGGCTACACCTTC. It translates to CASSIYHGTGYGYTF. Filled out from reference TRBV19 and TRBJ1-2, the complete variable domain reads DGGITQSPKYLFRKEGQNVTLSCEQNLNHDAMYWYRQDPGQGLRLIYYSQIVNDFQKGDIAEGYSVSREKKESFPLTVTSAQKNPTAFYLCASSIYHGTGYGYTFGSGTRLTVV.

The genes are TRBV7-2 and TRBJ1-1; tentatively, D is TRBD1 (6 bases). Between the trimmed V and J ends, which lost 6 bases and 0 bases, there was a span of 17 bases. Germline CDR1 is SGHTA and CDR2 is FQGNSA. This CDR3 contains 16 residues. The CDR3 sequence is CASRMTGQPLNTEAFF. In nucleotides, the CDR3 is TGTGCCAGCAGGATGACAGGACAACCTTTGAACACTGAAGCTTTCTTT.

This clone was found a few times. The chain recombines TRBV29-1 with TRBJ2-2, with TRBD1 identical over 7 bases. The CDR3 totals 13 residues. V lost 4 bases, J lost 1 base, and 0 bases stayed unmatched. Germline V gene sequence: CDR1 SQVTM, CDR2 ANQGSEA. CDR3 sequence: CSVGDRNTGELFF. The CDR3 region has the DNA TGCAGCGTTGGGGACAGGAACACCGGGGAGCTGTTTTTT.

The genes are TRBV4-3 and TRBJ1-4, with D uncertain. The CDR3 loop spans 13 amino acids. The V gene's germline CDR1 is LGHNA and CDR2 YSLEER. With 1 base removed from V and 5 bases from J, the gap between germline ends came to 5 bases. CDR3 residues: CASSQVVNEKLFF. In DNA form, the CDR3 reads TGCGCCAGCAGCCAAGTAGTGAATGAAAAACTGTTTTTT.

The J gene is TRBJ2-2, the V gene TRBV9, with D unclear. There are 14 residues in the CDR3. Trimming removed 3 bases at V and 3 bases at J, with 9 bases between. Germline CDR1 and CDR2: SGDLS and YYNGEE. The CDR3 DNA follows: TGTGCCAGCAGCGCCCAAACGGACACCGGGGAGCTGTTTTTT. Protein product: CASSAQTDTGELFF.

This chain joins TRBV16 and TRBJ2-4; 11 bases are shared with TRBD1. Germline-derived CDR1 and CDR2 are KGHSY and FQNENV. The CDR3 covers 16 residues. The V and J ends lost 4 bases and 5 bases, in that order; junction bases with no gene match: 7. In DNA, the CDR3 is TGTGCCAGCAGCCCCCCGGGACAGGGGGTCGAAAACATTCAGTACTTC. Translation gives CASSPPGQGVENIQYF.

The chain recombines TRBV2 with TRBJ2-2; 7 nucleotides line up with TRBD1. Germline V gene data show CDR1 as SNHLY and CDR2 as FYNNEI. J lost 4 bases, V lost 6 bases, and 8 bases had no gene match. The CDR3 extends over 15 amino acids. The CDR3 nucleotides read TGTGCCAGCAGCTCCGGGACAGTCCTCACCGGGGAGCTGTTTTTT. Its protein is CASSSGTVLTGELFF.

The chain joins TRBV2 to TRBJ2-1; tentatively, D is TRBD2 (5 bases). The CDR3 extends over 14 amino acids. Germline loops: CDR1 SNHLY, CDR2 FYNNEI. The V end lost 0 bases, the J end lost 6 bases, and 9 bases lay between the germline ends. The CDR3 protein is CASSEAGVLNEQFF. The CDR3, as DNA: TGTGCCAGCAGTGAAGCCGGGGTTCTCAATGAGCAGTTCTTC.

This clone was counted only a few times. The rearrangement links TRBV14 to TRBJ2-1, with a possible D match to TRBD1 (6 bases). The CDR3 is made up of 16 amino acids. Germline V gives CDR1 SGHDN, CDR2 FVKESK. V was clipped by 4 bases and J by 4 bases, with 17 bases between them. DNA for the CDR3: TGTGCCAGCAGCCCACAGGGACGGTTGAATTACAATGAGCAGTTCTTC. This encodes CASSPQGRLNYNEQFF.

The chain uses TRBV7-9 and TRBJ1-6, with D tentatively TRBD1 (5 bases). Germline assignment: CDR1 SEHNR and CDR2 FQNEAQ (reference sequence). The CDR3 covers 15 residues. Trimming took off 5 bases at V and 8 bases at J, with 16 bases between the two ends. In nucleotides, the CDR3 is TGTGCCAGCAGCCCCGGCCAGGGTGTATATTCACCCCTCCACTTT. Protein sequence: CASSPGQGVYSPLHF.

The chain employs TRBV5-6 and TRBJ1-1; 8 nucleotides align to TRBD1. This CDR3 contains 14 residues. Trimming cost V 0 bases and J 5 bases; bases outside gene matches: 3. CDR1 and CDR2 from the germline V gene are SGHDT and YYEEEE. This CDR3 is CASSLADRATEAFF. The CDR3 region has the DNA TGTGCCAGCAGCTTGGCGGACAGGGCTACTGAAGCTTTCTTT.

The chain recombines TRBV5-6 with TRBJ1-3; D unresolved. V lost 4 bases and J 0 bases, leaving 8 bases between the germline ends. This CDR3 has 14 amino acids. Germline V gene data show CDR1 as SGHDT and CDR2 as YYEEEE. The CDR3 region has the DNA TGTGCCAGCAGCCGGAGGTCCTCTGGAAACACCATATATTTT. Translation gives CASSRRSSGNTIYF. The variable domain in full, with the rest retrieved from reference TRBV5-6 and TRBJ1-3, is DAGVTQSPTHLIKTRGQQVTLRCSPKSGHDTVSWYQQALGQGPQFIFQYYEEEERQRGNFPDRFSGHQFPNYSSELNVNALLLGDSALYLCASSRRSSGNTIYFGEGSWLTVV.

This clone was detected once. The CDR3 bases are TGTGCCAGTAGCCGACTAGCCCCAGGCCCACAGGGTGAGCAGTTCTTC. Protein: CASSRLAPGPQGEQFF. V usage is TRBV10-3 and J usage is TRBJ2-1; possible D gene TRBD2, 7 bases. Germline-derived CDR1 and CDR2 are ENHRY and SYGVKD. V was pared by 10 bases and J by 9 bases, with 28 bases between. The CDR3 sequence is 16 residues long.

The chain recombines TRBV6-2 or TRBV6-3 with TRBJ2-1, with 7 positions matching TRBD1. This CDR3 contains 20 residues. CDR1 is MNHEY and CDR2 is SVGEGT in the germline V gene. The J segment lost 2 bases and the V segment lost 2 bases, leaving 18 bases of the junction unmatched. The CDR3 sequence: CASSYPRPQRQGGPYNEQFF. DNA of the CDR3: TGTGCCAGCAGTTACCCAAGACCCCAAAGACAGGGCGGCCCCTACAATGAGCAGTTCTTC.

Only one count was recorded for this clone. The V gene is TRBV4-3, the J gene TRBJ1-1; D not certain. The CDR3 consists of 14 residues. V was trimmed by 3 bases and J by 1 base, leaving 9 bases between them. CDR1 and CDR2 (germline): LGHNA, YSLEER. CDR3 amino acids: CASSQEGANTEAFF. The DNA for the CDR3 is TGCGCCAGCAGCCAGGAGGGTGCGAACACTGAAGCTTTCTTT.

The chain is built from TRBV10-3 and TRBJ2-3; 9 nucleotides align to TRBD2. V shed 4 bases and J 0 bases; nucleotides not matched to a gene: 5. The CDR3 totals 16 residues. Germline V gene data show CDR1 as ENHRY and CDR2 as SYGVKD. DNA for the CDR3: TGTGCCATCAGTGCCCTAGCGGGGACTAGCACAGATACGCAGTATTTT. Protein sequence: CAISALAGTSTDTQYF.

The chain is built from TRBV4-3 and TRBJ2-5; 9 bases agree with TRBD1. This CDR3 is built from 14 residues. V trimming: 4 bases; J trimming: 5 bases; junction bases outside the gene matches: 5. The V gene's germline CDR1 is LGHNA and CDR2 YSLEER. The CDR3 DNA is TGCGCCAGCAGCCTCGGGACAGGGATTGAGACCCAGTACTTC. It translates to CASSLGTGIETQYF.

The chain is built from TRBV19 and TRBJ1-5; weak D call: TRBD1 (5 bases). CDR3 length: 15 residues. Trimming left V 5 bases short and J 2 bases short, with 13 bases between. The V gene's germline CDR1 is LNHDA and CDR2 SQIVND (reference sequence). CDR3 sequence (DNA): TGTGCCAGTAGTCTGGGACTAGTTGGCAATCAGCCCCAGCATTTT. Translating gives CASSLGLVGNQPQHF.

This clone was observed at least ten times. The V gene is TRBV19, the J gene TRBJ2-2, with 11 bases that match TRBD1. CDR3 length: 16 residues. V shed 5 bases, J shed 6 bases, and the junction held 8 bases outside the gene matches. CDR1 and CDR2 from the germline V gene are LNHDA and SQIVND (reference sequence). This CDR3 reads CASSPPGTGGAGELFF. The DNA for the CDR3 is TGTGCCAGTAGTCCCCCCGGGACAGGGGGGGCCGGGGAGCTGTTTTTT. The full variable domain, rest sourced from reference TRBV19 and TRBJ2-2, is DGGITQSPKYLFRKEGQNVTLSCEQNLNHDAMYWYRQDPGQGLRLIYYSQIVNDFQKGDIAEGYSVSREKKESFPLTVTSAQKNPTAFYLCASSPPGTGGAGELFFGEGSRLTVL.

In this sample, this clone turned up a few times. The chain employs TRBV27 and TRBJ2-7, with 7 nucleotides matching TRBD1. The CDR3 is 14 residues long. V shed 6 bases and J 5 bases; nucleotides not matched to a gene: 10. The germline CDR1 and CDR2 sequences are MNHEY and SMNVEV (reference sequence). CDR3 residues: CASRIQGPSHEQYF. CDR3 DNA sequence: TGTGCCAGCAGGATACAGGGGCCTTCCCACGAGCAGTACTTC.

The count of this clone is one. In DNA, the CDR3 is TGCGCCAGCAGCCCGGGGGGGGCGAGGAACACTGAAGCTTTCTTT. Its translation is CASSPGGARNTEAFF. The rearrangement joins TRBV5-1 to TRBJ1-1; perhaps TRBD1 as D (6 bases). This CDR3 is 15 amino acids long. The germline V gene encodes CDR1 SGHRS and CDR2 YFSETQ. The V end lost 4 bases, the J end lost 1 base, and 14 bases lay between the germline ends.

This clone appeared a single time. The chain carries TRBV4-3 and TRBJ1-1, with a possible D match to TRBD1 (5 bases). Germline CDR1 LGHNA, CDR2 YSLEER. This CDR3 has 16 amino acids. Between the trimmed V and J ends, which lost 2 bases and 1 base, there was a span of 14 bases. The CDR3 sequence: CASSQFKQDGNTEAFF. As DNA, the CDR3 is TGCGCCAGCAGCCAATTTAAACAGGACGGGAACACTGAAGCTTTCTTT.

This chain's CDR3 is CASNSGGSYEQYF. DNA for the CDR3: TGTGCCAGCAACTCCGGCGGCTCCTACGAGCAGTACTTC. This chain links TRBV7-9 with TRBJ2-7; no clear D gene. The CDR3 spans 13 residues. Trimming took 7 bases from V and 0 from J, leaving 10 bases between them. In germline, CDR1 is SEHNR, CDR2 FQNEAQ (reference sequence). The entire variable domain, with the rest obtained from reference TRBV7-9 and TRBJ2-7, is as follows: DTGVSQNPRHKITKRGQNVTFRCDPISEHNRLYWYRQTLGQGPEFLTYFQNEAQLEKSRLLSDRFSAERPKGSFSTLEIQRTEQGDSAMYLCASNSGGSYEQYFGPGTRLTVT.

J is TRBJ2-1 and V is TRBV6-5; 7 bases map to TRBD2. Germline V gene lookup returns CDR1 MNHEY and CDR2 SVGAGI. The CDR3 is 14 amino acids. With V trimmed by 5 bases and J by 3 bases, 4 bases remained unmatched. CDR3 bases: TGTGCCAGCAGTCGGGGGGATCTCTACAATGAGCAGTTCTTC. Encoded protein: CASSRGDLYNEQFF.